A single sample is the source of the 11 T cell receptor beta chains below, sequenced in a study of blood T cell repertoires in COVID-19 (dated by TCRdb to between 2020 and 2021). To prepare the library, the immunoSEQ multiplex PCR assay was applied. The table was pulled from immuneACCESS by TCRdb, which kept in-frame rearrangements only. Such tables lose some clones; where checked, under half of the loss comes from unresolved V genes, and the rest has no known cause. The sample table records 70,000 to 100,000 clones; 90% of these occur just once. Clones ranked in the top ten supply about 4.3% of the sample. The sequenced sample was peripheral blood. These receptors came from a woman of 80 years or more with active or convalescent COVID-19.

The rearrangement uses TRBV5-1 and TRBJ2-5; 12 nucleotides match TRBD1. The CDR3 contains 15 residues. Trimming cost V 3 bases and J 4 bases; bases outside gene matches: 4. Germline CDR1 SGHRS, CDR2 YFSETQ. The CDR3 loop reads CASSWGQGAAETQYF. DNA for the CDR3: TGCGCCAGCAGCTGGGGACAGGGGGCCGCAGAGACCCAGTACTTC.

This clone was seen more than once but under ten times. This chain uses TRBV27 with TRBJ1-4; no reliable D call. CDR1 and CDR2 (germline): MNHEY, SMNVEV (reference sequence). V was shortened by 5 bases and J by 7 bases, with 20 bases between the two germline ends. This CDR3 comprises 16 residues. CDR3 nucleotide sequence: TGTGCCAGCAGTCCTCGCCCCCGGTCGAGCGGTGAAAAACTGTTTTTT. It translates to CASSPRPRSSGEKLFF.

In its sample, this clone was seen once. CDR3 coding DNA: TGTGCCAGCAGTGCCAGGGATAGAAACACCATATATTTT. As protein: CASSARDRNTIYF. The rearrangement uses TRBV12-3 or TRBV12-4 and TRBJ1-3, with a tentative D call TRBD1 (5 bases). Deletions cut 5 bases from V and 5 bases from J, with 10 bases between. The CDR3 is made up of 13 amino acids.

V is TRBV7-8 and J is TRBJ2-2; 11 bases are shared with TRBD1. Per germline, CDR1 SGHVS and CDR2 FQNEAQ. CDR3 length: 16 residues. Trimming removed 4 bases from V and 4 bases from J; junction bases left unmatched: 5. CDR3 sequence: CASSSRDRGVTGELFF. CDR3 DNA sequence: TGTGCCAGCAGCTCCCGGGACAGGGGGGTCACCGGGGAGCTGTTTTTT.

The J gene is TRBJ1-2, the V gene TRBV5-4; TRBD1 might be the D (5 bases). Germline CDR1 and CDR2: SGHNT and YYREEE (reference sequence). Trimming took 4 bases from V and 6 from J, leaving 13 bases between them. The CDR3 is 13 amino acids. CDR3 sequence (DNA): TGTGCCAGCAGCGCCCCCTCGGGGGATGGCTACACCTTC. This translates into CASSAPSGDGYTF.

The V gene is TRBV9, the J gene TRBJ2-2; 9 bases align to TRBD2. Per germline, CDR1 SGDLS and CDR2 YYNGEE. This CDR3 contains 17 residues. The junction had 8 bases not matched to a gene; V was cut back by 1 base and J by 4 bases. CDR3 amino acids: CASSVSFGTSFTGELFF. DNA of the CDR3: TGTGCCAGCAGCGTAAGTTTTGGGACTAGCTTCACCGGGGAGCTGTTTTTT. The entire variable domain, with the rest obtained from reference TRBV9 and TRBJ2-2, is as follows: DSGVTQTPKHLITATGQRVTLRCSPRSGDLSVYWYQQSLDQGLQFLIQYYNGEERAKGNILERFSAQQFPDLHSELNLSSLELGDSALYFCASSVSFGTSFTGELFFGEGSRLTVL.

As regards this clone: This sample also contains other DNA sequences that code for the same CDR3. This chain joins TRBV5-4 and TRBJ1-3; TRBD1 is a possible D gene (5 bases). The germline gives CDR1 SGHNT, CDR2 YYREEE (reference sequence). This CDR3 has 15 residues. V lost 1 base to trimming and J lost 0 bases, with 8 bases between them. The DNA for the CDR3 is TGTGCCAGCAGCTTGCAGGGTAACTCTGGAAACACCATATATTTT. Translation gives CASSLQGNSGNTIYF.

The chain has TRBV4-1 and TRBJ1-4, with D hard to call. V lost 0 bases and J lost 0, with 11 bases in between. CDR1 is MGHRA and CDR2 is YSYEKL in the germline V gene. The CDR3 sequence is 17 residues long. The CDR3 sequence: CASSQDPSLATNEKLFF. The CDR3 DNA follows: TGCGCCAGCAGCCAAGACCCATCGCTAGCAACTAATGAAAAACTGTTTTTT.

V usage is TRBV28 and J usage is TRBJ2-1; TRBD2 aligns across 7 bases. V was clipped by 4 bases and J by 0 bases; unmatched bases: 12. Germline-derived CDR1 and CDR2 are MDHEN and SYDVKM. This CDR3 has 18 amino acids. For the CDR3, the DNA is TGTGCCAGCAGTTCTGTGGGCGGGAGTCGTAGCTCCTACAATGAGCAGTTCTTC. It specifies CASSSVGGSRSSYNEQFF. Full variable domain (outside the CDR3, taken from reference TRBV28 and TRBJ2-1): DVKVTQSSRYLVKRTGEKVFLECVQDMDHENMFWYRQDPGLGLRLIYFSYDVKMKEKGDIPEGYSVSREKKERFSLILESASTNQTSMYLCASSSVGGSRSSYNEQFFGPGTRLTVL.

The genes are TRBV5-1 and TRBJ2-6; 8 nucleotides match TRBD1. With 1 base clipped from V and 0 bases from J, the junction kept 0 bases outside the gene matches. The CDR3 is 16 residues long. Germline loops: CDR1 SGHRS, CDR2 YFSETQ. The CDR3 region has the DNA TGCGCCAGCAGCTTGACAGGGGGCTCTGGGGCCAACGTCCTGACTTTC. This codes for CASSLTGGSGANVLTF.

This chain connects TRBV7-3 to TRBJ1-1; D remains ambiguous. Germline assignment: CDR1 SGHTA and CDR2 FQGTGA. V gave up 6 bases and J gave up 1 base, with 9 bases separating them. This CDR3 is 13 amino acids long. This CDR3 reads CASSLLTNTEAFF. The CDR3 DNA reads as TGTGCCAGCAGTCTATTAACGAACACTGAAGCTTTCTTT.